Presented here are 27 T cell receptor beta chains from one specimen sequenced in a study of blood T cell repertoires in COVID-19. Using immunoSEQ multiplex PCR, the repertoire was profiled, and TCRdb retains in-frame clones only, with some absent. The table records roughly 200,000 clones, approximately 80% of them present only once. The sequencing input was peripheral blood. The receptor set was obtained from a human donor in a cohort sampled during active COVID-19.

The chain carries TRBV3-1 (or the pseudogene TRBV3-2) and TRBJ2-4; possible D gene TRBD1, 5 bases. The CDR3 is made up of 15 amino acids. Trimming stripped 5 bases from V and 0 bases from J, with 11 bases between. In germline, CDR1 is LGHDT, CDR2 YNNKEL (reference sequence). The CDR3 nucleotides are TGTGCCAGCAGCGAGCCAGGACAAGCCAAAAACATTCAGTACTTC. Protein sequence: CASSEPGQAKNIQYF.

This clone was picked up a small number of times. V usage is TRBV12-5 and J usage is TRBJ1-3, with a tentative D call TRBD1 (5 bases). The CDR3 is 14 residues long. Germline V gene data show CDR1 as LGHNT and CDR2 as FRNRAP. The V and J ends lost 6 bases and 4 bases respectively, with 13 bases between them. Here the CDR3 DNA reads TGTGCTAGTGGATTCGGGGGTGGCGGAAACACCATATATTTT. As protein: CASGFGGGGNTIYF.

This chain links TRBV2 with TRBJ2-7; D is possibly TRBD1 (5 bases). Germline-derived CDR1 and CDR2 are SNHLY and FYNNEI. CDR3 length: 12 residues. Trimming removed 5 bases from V and 2 bases from J, with 7 bases in between. The CDR3 sequence: CASSRQPYEQYV. For the CDR3, the DNA is TGTGCCAGCAGTAGACAGCCCTACGAGCAGTACGTC.

V gene TRBV3-1 (or the pseudogene TRBV3-2) combines with J gene TRBJ2-1; 7 positions agree with TRBD2. The V gene end was trimmed by 8 bases and the J gene end by 6 bases; junction bases not matched to a gene: 13. The CDR3 spans 15 residues. Germline V lookup: CDR1 LGHDT, CDR2 YNNKEL (reference sequence). CDR3 sequence reads: CASVQRGDLGNEQFF. In nucleotides, the CDR3 is TGTGCCAGCGTTCAGCGGGGTGATTTGGGCAATGAGCAGTTCTTC.

This clone has a single count. The rearrangement joins TRBV18 to TRBJ1-1; D is ambiguous. V shed 4 bases and J shed 1 base, with 19 bases lying between them. This CDR3 is built from 17 residues. Germline V gene lookup returns CDR1 KGHSH and CDR2 LQKENI. CDR3: CASSQYPKQISNTEAFF. CDR3 sequence (DNA): TGTGCCAGCTCACAATACCCCAAACAGATCTCGAACACTGAAGCTTTCTTT.

This clone came up once. The V gene is TRBV12-3 or TRBV12-4, the J gene TRBJ1-4, with 9 bases matching TRBD1. After removal of 6 bases from V and 7 bases from J, the junction contained 3 bases not matched to a gene. The CDR3 has 13 residues. The CDR3 loop is CASRQGAFEKLFF. CDR3 in DNA: TGTGCCAGCAGACAGGGGGCTTTTGAAAAACTGTTTTTT.

This chain joins TRBV5-4 and TRBJ2-7; D uncertain. CDR3 length equals 14 residues. Germline V gene data show CDR1 as SGHNT and CDR2 as YYREEE (reference sequence). V gave up 3 bases and J gave up 0 bases, with 10 bases separating them. Here the CDR3 DNA reads TGTGCCAGCAGCTCCGACTCTTACTCCTACGAGCAGTACTTC. The encoded protein is CASSSDSYSYEQYF.

CDR3 in DNA: TGTGCCAGCAGCTTTGAGTGGTCTGGTGGCTACACCTTC. Translation gives CASSFEWSGGYTF. This chain uses TRBV11-2 with TRBJ1-2; D ambiguous. CDR3 length: 13 residues. Looked up from germline, CDR1 is SGHAT and CDR2 is FQNNGV. With 3 bases removed from V and 7 bases from J, the gap between germline ends came to 12 bases.

The chain has TRBV4-1 and TRBJ1-2; D possibly corresponds to TRBD1 (5 bases). The CDR3 runs 13 residues. Germline loops: CDR1 MGHRA, CDR2 YSYEKL. Trimming left V 5 bases short and J 8 bases short, with 15 bases between. The DNA for the CDR3 is TGCGCCAGCAGCTACGCCGGGACTGAGGGCTACACCTTC. Encoded protein: CASSYAGTEGYTF.

This chain uses TRBV4-1 with TRBJ1-1, with a possible D match to TRBD1 (6 bases). V lost 6 bases to trimming and J lost 3 bases, with 14 bases between them. The CDR3 runs to 14 residues. Germline CDR1 MGHRA, CDR2 YSYEKL. CDR3 in amino acids: CASSPTGYYTEAFF. In DNA form, the CDR3 reads TGCGCCAGCAGTCCTACAGGGTACTACACTGAAGCTTTCTTT.

This clone was detected only once. The genes are TRBV3-1 (or the pseudogene TRBV3-2) and TRBJ1-4, with D hard to call. Trimming took 6 bases from V and 5 from J, leaving 16 bases between them. This CDR3 spans 15 amino acids. CDR1 is LGHDT and CDR2 is YNNKEL in the germline V gene (reference sequence). The CDR3 spells CASRLAFGLNEKLFF. For the CDR3, the DNA is TGTGCCAGCAGACTTGCTTTCGGTTTAAATGAAAAACTGTTTTTT.

In DNA, the CDR3 is TGTGCCAGTAGCCTCAGGCCATTCGAGGGGCAGTACGTC. It encodes CASSLRPFEGQYV. The chain recombines TRBV19 with TRBJ2-7; perhaps TRBD2 as D (5 bases). CDR3 length: 13 amino acids. The V end was cut by 6 bases, the J end by 9 bases, with 18 bases between. Germline loops: CDR1 LNHDA, CDR2 SQIVND (reference sequence).

The chain couples TRBV5-1 to TRBJ1-3, with D maybe TRBD1 (6 bases). Trimming took off 1 base at V and 0 bases at J, with 14 bases between the two ends. Germline V lookup: CDR1 SGHRS, CDR2 YFSETQ. The CDR3 totals 17 residues. The chain's CDR3 is CASSLSPGANSGNTIYF. In DNA, the CDR3 is TGCGCCAGCAGCTTGAGTCCAGGGGCAAACTCTGGAAACACCATATATTTT.

The V gene is TRBV10-2, the J gene TRBJ2-5; no reliable D call. Trimming took off 4 bases at V and 1 base at J, with 10 bases between the two ends. CDR1 is WSHSY and CDR2 is SAAADI in the germline V gene. The CDR3 contains 14 residues. The CDR3 nucleotides are TGCGCCAGCAGTGGGGCCATAACCCAAGAGACCCAGTACTTC. It is translated as CASSGAITQETQYF.

This chain joins TRBV28 and TRBJ1-2; possibly TRBD1 for D (6 bases). The CDR3 has 15 amino acids. The germline V gene encodes CDR1 MDHEN and CDR2 SYDVKM. V was trimmed by 11 bases and J by 4 bases, leaving 23 bases between them. CDR3 sequence reads: CAGSGQPGKFYGYTF. The CDR3 DNA follows: TGTGCCGGCTCCGGACAGCCCGGAAAATTCTATGGCTACACCTTC.

J is TRBJ2-7 and V is TRBV27; TRBD1 aligns across 8 bases. After removal of 8 bases from V and 3 bases from J, the junction contained 3 bases not matched to a gene. Germline V gene sequence: CDR1 MNHEY, CDR2 SMNVEV (reference sequence). This CDR3 has 12 residues. The CDR3 protein is CASGTGGYEQYF. The CDR3, as DNA: TGTGCCAGCGGGACAGGAGGCTACGAGCAGTACTTC.

Only a few counts were recorded for this clone. The chain joins TRBV7-9 to TRBJ2-7; 7 bases map to TRBD1. CDR1 is SEHNR, CDR2 FQNEAQ, per germline (reference sequence). There are 13 residues in the CDR3. With V trimmed by 5 bases and J by 7 bases, 8 bases remained unmatched. CDR3 coding DNA: TGTGCCAGCAGCCCGCCGGGACAGACTGAGCAGTACGTC. Translation gives CASSPPGQTEQYV.

The chain couples TRBV6-2 or TRBV6-3 to TRBJ2-3; 9 bases fit TRBD1. Germline trimming cut 1 base from V and 4 bases from J; bases unmatched to any gene: 9. Germline V gene sequence: CDR1 MNHEY, CDR2 SVGEGT. The CDR3 runs to 17 residues. The CDR3 here is CASSYLVGQGFSDTQYF. Written as DNA, the CDR3 is TGTGCCAGCAGTTACTTGGTCGGACAGGGGTTTTCAGATACGCAGTATTTT.

The chain uses TRBV19 and TRBJ1-4; a weak D match, TRBD1 (6 bases). V dropped 9 bases and J dropped 6 bases, with 14 bases sitting between them. The CDR3 has 13 amino acids. Germline V CDR1 and CDR2: LNHDA, SQIVND (reference sequence). In DNA, the CDR3 is TGTGCCAGCACAAACAGGGCGGATGAAAAACTGTTTTTT. It specifies CASTNRADEKLFF.

V is TRBV27 and J is TRBJ1-5; D is undetermined. Trimming pared 6 bases from V and 6 bases from J, leaving 18 bases between. Germline CDR1 MNHEY, CDR2 SMNVEV (reference sequence). CDR3 size: 15 residues. CDR3 protein: CASRPQVGVGQPQHF. The CDR3 DNA is TGTGCCAGCAGACCCCAGGTCGGTGTTGGTCAGCCCCAGCATTTT.

The rearrangement joins TRBV6-5 to TRBJ1-2, with D unresolved. Deletions cut 5 bases from V and 0 bases from J, with 13 bases between. The V gene's germline CDR1 is MNHEY and CDR2 SVGAGI. This CDR3 is built from 15 residues. CDR3 sequence reads: CASSPASGPNYGYTF. The CDR3 nucleotides read TGTGCCAGCAGTCCTGCTTCTGGGCCTAACTATGGCTACACCTTC.

The chain is built from TRBV12-3 or TRBV12-4 and TRBJ2-7; possible D gene TRBD1, 5 bases. Deletions cut 6 bases from V and 3 bases from J, with 9 bases between. This CDR3 has 12 residues. CDR3 residues: CASSPQGYEQYF. CDR3 in DNA: TGTGCCAGCAGCCCTCAGGGCTACGAGCAGTACTTC.

This clone appeared a few times. This sequence joins TRBV19 and TRBJ1-3; D not resolved. The CDR3 extends over 14 amino acids. V lost 5 bases to trimming and J lost 0 bases, with 8 bases between them. Germline loops: CDR1 LNHDA, CDR2 SQIVND (reference sequence). CDR3 DNA sequence: TGTGCCAGTAGTCTTCGGGGCTCTGGAAACACCATATATTTT. Translating gives CASSLRGSGNTIYF.

The chain joins TRBV19 to TRBJ2-2; TRBD2 might be the D (6 bases). The V gene's germline CDR1 is LNHDA and CDR2 SQIVND (reference sequence). V was shortened by 7 bases and J by 4 bases, with 16 bases between the two germline ends. The CDR3 is made up of 15 amino acids. The CDR3 bases are TGTGCCAGTAAAAAGGGACTGAAAATCACCGGGGAGCTGTTTTTT. It encodes CASKKGLKITGELFF. Full variable domain (outside the CDR3, taken from reference TRBV19 and TRBJ2-2): DGGITQSPKYLFRKEGQNVTLSCEQNLNHDAMYWYRQDPGQGLRLIYYSQIVNDFQKGDIAEGYSVSREKKESFPLTVTSAQKNPTAFYLCASKKGLKITGELFFGEGSRLTVL.

The chain employs TRBV3-1 (or the pseudogene TRBV3-2) and TRBJ1-6, with 7 bases that match TRBD1. The J segment lost 14 bases and the V segment lost 1 base, leaving 11 bases of the junction unmatched. Germline V gene sequence: CDR1 LGHDT, CDR2 YNNKEL (reference sequence). The CDR3 covers 15 residues. The chain's CDR3 is CASSQVGQAGFALHF. The CDR3 DNA reads as TGTGCCAGCAGCCAAGTTGGACAGGCAGGGTTCGCCCTCCACTTT.

This clone was counted a few times. The chain links TRBV7-2 to TRBJ1-2, with D possibly being TRBD1 (5 bases). The germline CDR1 and CDR2 sequences are SGHTA and FQGNSA. The V end lost 3 bases, the J end lost 4 bases, and 12 bases lay between the germline ends. This CDR3 is 14 amino acids long. The DNA for the CDR3 is TGTGCCAGCAGCTTGGCGCCTCAGGGCTATGGCTACACCTTC. Encoded protein: CASSLAPQGYGYTF. The whole variable domain, remainder taken from reference TRBV7-2 and TRBJ1-2, is GAGVSQSPSNKVTEKGKDVELRCDPISGHTALYWYRQSLGQGLEFLIYFQGNSAPDKSGLPSDRFSAERTGGSVSTLTIQRTQQEDSAVYLCASSLAPQGYGYTFGSGTRLTVV.

The chain has TRBV7-9 and TRBJ1-4; 8 nucleotides match TRBD1. Looked up from germline, CDR1 is SEHNR and CDR2 is FQNEAQ (reference sequence). V lost 1 base to trimming and J lost 13 bases; unmatched junction nucleotides: 5. The CDR3 spans 13 residues. The CDR3 protein is CASSLGTGGRLFF. The CDR3 DNA reads TGTGCCAGCAGCTTAGGAACAGGGGGTCGACTGTTTTTT. Full variable domain (missing parts from reference TRBV7-9 and TRBJ1-4): DTGVSQNPRHKITKRGQNVTFRCDPISEHNRLYWYRQTLGQGPEFLTYFQNEAQLEKSRLLSDRFSAERPKGSFSTLEIQRTEQGDSAMYLCASSLGTGGRLFFGSGTQLSVL.